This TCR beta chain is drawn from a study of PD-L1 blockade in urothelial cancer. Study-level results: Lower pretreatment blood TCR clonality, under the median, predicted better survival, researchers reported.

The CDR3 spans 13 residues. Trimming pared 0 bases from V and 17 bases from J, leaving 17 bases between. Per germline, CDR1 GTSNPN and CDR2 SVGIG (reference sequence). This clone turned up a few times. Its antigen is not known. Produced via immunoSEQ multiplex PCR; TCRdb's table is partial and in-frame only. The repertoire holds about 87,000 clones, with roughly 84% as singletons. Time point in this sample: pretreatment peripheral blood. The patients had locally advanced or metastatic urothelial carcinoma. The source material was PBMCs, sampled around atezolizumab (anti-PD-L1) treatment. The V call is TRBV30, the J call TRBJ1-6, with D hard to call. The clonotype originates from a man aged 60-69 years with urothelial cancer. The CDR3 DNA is TGTGCCTGGAGTGTACGGGAGGTCCTCCGGGTCCACTTT. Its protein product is CAWSVREVLRVHF.